The 9 T cell receptor beta chains reported below all come from one sample, sequenced in a study of graft-versus-host responses after intestinal transplantation. This table comes from immunoSEQ multiplex PCR, and its TCRdb copy is limited to in-frame clones, with some not included. The profile covers 45,000 to 50,000 clones, with about 93% appearing a single time and more than 4.5% taken by the ten largest. The sample in question was PBMCs, obtained around 27 months after a first intestinal transplant, on the day of a second. The origin of the receptors is a human patient who received an intestinal transplant, so some T cells may come from the graft donor.

This chain connects TRBV13 to TRBJ1-2; 7 bases map to TRBD1. With V trimmed by 0 bases and J by 6 bases, 7 bases remained unmatched. Germline assignment: CDR1 PRHDT and CDR2 FYEKMQ (reference sequence). This CDR3 is built from 15 residues. CDR3 DNA: TGTGCCAGCAGCTTAGGCGTAGGGGGCTCCAATGGCTACACCTTC. It codes for CASSLGVGGSNGYTF.

V usage is TRBV19 and J usage is TRBJ2-7; D unresolved. V lost 2 bases and J 4 bases, leaving 15 bases between the germline ends. Germline V CDR1 and CDR2: LNHDA, SQIVND (reference sequence). The CDR3 is made up of 15 amino acids. CDR3 loop: CASSIKARVNYEQYF. CDR3 nucleotide sequence: TGTGCCAGTAGTATAAAGGCCCGAGTGAATTACGAGCAGTACTTC.

The rearrangement joins TRBV6-5 to TRBJ2-5; maybe TRBD1 (5 bases). The V gene lost 7 bases and the J gene lost 4 bases, with 16 bases spanning the gap. CDR3 length: 14 residues. Looked up from germline, CDR1 is MNHEY and CDR2 is SVGAGI. The CDR3 is CASTRGQGIETQYF. The CDR3 nucleotides read TGTGCCAGCACTAGGGGCCAGGGAATAGAGACCCAGTACTTC.

The chain is built from TRBV5-6 and TRBJ2-7; D tentatively fits TRBD1 or TRBD2 (5 bases each). This CDR3 has 14 amino acids. The germline V gene has CDR1 SGHDT and CDR2 YYEEEE. The ends were cut back, 4 bases at V and 0 bases at J, with 11 bases in the middle. This CDR3 is CASSMRGSSYEQYF. The DNA for the CDR3 is TGTGCCAGCAGCATGAGGGGCAGCTCCTACGAGCAGTACTTC.

The rearrangement links TRBV18 to TRBJ1-6, with D perhaps matching TRBD1 (5 bases). V lost 3 bases and J lost 9, with 9 bases in between. Germline loops: CDR1 KGHSH, CDR2 LQKENI. This CDR3 has 13 amino acids. The CDR3 coding sequence is TGTGCCAGCTCACCCTCGACAGTTTCACCCCTCCACTTT. It translates to CASSPSTVSPLHF.

V gene TRBV7-2 combines with J gene TRBJ2-3, with D uncertain. The CDR3 covers 14 residues. The germline CDR1 and CDR2 sequences are SGHTA and FQGNSA. Trimming removed 4 bases at V and 4 bases at J, with 12 bases between. CDR3 DNA sequence: TGTGCCAGCAGCTCGAAATTACAGCCAGATACGCAGTATTTT. Encoded protein: CASSSKLQPDTQYF.

V and J are TRBV28 and TRBJ1-5; no clear D gene. Trimming left V 7 bases short and J 2 bases short, with 6 bases between. CDR3 length: 12 amino acids. Germline V gene sequence: CDR1 MDHEN, CDR2 SYDVKM. DNA for the CDR3: TGTGCCAGCATCTCCCGCAATCAGCCCCAGCATTTT. Translation: CASISRNQPQHF.

The V call is TRBV1, the J call TRBJ2-2; TRBD2 reflects the table's D call only, with no check against the DNA. TRBV1 is marked as a pseudogene. The CDR3 runs to 16 residues. CDR3 nucleotide sequence: TGCACCAGCAGCCGGACTAGCGGGAGACGGACTGGGGAGCTGTTTTTT. Translation: CTSSRTSGRRTGELFF.

In this sample, this clone turned up once. This chain links TRBV28 with TRBJ1-5; D may be TRBD1 (5 bases). The CDR3 is 14 residues long. The V gene lost 4 bases and the J gene lost 5 bases, with 12 bases spanning the gap. Germline CDR1 is MDHEN and CDR2 is SYDVKM. This CDR3 is CASSSYGGYQPQHF. CDR3 coding DNA: TGTGCCAGCAGTTCCTATGGGGGTTATCAGCCCCAGCATTTT.